The rows below give T cell receptor beta chains drawn from one sample of a study of blood T cell repertoires in COVID-19. TCRdb's table, derived via immunoSEQ multiplex PCR, lists solely in-frame clones and lacks some. The sample contains about half a million clones, roughly 88% of which appear only once. The sequencing sample was made of peripheral blood. The receptor source for this set is a human donor in a cohort sampled during active COVID-19. Each CDR3 is given without its conserved first and last residue. The order of the fields is clone size, V gene, CDR3 length, J gene, CDR3 protein. For some rows the clone size is stated as once, few or many, or as a class when expanded; others skip it.

>few|TRBV6-5|12|TRBJ2-7
ASRSTSGSSEQY
>NA|TRBV25-1|16|TRBJ2-1
ASSSSSGSLPTHNEQF
>NA|TRBV18|9|TRBJ2-7
ASSGQDEQY
>NA|TRBV23-1|9|TRBJ2-1
ASSQLAPQF
>NA|TRBV19|11|TRBJ2-5
ASSMSPRETQY
>NA|TRBV12-5|15|TRBJ2-1
ASGLSTTGGRYNEQF
>once|TRBV27|10|TRBJ1-2
ASSTGVDGYT
>NA|TRBV7-2|13|TRBJ2-7
ASSFPGQGYHEQY
>few|TRBV19|15|TRBJ2-1
ASSIFGASGYNHEQF
>once|TRBV6-2/TRBV6-3|14|TRBJ1-5
ASSPSATGGIQPQH
>few|TRBV27|11|TRBJ2-5
ASSIWGGETQY
>NA|TRBV5-1|14|TRBJ2-3
ASKLLQGARGDTQY
>NA|TRBV12-5|15|TRBJ2-1
ASGLGGRADYYNEQF
>NA|TRBV6-5|14|TRBJ2-7
ASSYGASGGSYEQY
>NA|TRBV28|12|TRBJ2-3
ASSRQGATDTQY
>NA|TRBV29-1|17|TRBJ2-7
SVGLPQGFTSGSSHEQY
>NA|TRBV15|12|TRBJ2-3
ATSTGAVVDTQY
>NA|TRBV6-5|13|TRBJ2-7
ASTTGGAGTELSY
>NA|TRBV30|12|TRBJ1-5
AWSVGGGHQPQH
>NA|TRBV5-6|11|TRBJ2-5
ASSLIGQETQY
>NA|TRBV19|14|TRBJ1-4
ASSPADGATNEKLF
>NA|TRBV15|13|TRBJ2-1
ATSRGRSSGNEQF
>NA|TRBV19|12|TRBJ1-2
ASSIDRQGGGYT
>NA|TRBV7-2|14|TRBJ1-5
ASSPRQGKGNQPQH
>NA|TRBV28|12|TRBJ2-5
ASRVAGGGKTQY
>NA|TRBV14|16|TRBJ1-2
ASSRQGQEGRQNYGYT
>NA|TRBV19|14|TRBJ2-1
ASSNPGQGPHNEQF
>NA|TRBV5-4|13|TRBJ2-3
ASSLGRPSTDTQY